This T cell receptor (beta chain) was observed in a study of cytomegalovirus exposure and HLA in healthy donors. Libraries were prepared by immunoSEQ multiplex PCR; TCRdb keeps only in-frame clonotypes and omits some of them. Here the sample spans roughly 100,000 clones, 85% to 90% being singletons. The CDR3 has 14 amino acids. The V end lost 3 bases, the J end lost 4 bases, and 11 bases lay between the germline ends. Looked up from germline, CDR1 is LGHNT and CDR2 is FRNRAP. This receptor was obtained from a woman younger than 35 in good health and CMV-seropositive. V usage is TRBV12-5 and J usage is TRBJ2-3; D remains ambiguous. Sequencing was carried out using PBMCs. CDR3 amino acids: CASGFSSVSDTQYF. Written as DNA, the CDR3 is TGTGCTAGTGGTTTTTCAAGCGTCTCAGATACGCAGTATTTT.